This T cell receptor beta chain derives from a study of STAT5B mutations in CD4+ large granular lymphocyte leukemia. Notes on the study in general: TRBV06-family usage was enriched in top patient clones (8/27) versus controls (2/35).

Some clones are missing from TCRdb's copy, which holds only in-frame ones; the method was immunoSEQ multiplex PCR. The repertoire holds about 24,000 clones, about 78% seen once, with 0.42% in the top ten. Concerning this clone itself: Its antigen is still unknown.

From germline, CDR1 is SGHNT and CDR2 YYREEE (reference sequence). The ends lost 2 bases at V and 2 bases at J; junction bases unmatched: 5. The CDR3 totals 15 residues. The receptor's source is a human donor in good health. The chain is built from TRBV5-4 and TRBJ2-3; 7 bases match TRBD2. The sequenced sample was CD4+ T cells from blood buffy coats. The CDR3 DNA follows: TGTGCCAGCAGCTTCGGACTAGGTAACACAGATACGCAGTATTTT. Translation gives CASSFGLGNTDTQYF.